This TCR beta chain was captured in a study of cytomegalovirus exposure and HLA in healthy donors (dated by TCRdb to the late 2010s). For the wider study: According to an earlier analysis of around 600 of the donors, about 179 million T cells yielded over 100 million unique TCR beta sequences and roughly 280 Gb of sequence data. An early release that covered some 640 HLA-typed donors contained approximately 300 gigabases of sequencing data and 80 million or so unique TCR sequences. Of the roughly 390 genotyped donors, roughly 76% were placed in the genetic ancestry cluster associated with self-reported Caucasian donors. The study aimed to test whether signatures of past pathogen exposure could be identified by cataloging public T cell receptors. The T cell repertoires of several hundred subjects were profiled by immunosequencing and related to cytomegalovirus serostatus. Along with the approximately 700-subject first cohort, a separate validation cohort of around 110 different subjects was used. The study combined high-throughput TCR immunosequencing, statistical association of individual TCRs with disease status, and machine learning to predict cytomegalovirus infection status. To study patterns of TCR occurrence, a later analysis re-analyzed previously published TCR beta repertoires from 700 or so donors and added high-resolution HLA genotyping. Rather than drawing on any new phenotypic data, the later analysis identified candidate immune exposures from TCR beta sequences and the way those sequences occurred across donors. To decide whether each TCR beta V gene segment behaved as functional or pseudogenic, an earlier analysis of 587 of the donors relied on high-throughput TCR beta sequencing. Donor age, sex, ethnicity and CMV serostatus were compiled together with the repertoire data. Genome-wide SNP genotypes for about 65% of the 666 donors were used in a later genetic analysis, which treated that subset as a discovery cohort. Every discovery cohort repertoire had been produced on one sequencing platform. Both class I and class II loci were covered by HLA typing, at four-digit resolution. The number of typed donors differed by locus: 629-630 for A, B, C, DRB1 and DQB1; some 540 for DQA1; over 600 for DPA1; and about 450 for DPB1. Roughly five DR-DQ haplotypes were handled as single units for association and clustering because linkage in the cohort was strong. On average, around 200,000 unique TCR beta nucleotide sequences were sequenced per donor among 398 genotyped donors of the cohort, with about 17% of those sequences being non-productive.

The cohort was made up of about 670 healthy bone marrow donors. Cohort members were all nominally healthy when sampled, although unrecorded immune exposures were likely present. The donor was CMV seronegative and belonged to the group of 350 or so seronegative cohort members. Each donor provided a peripheral blood sample, and peripheral blood mononuclear cells were used for TCR beta sequencing. Genomic DNA extraction from the blood cell samples was performed with the Qiagen DNeasy Blood Extraction Kit. The library was generated by the immunoSEQ multiplex PCR assay. For the multiplex PCR, a mixture combining 60 forward primers for TCR Vbeta segments and 13 reverse primers for TCR Jbeta segments was used. Amplification of the CDR3 region of rearranged TCR beta genes was performed with a multiplex PCR assay on genomic DNA. Amplified TCR beta libraries were sequenced as 87-base-pair reads on the Illumina HiSeq System. Concerning the study's data processing: A later analysis counted 65 million to 90 million unique TCR beta chains across the 500 to 850 repertoires, and some 12 million of these chains were shared by at least two donors. Raw reads were error-corrected and collapsed into unique sequences with a nearest-neighbor algorithm that merged closely related sequences to remove PCR and sequencing errors. V, D and J gene segments were assigned by aligning CDR3 sequences to IMGT reference sequences. For a sequence to be retained, at least a six-nucleotide match to both a V gene segment and a J gene segment was required. A rearrangement counted as productive if the CDR3 had no stop codons and remained in frame with V and J, and every other rearrangement counted as non-productive. CDR3 was defined according to IMGT convention as the region running from the second conserved V-encoded cysteine to the conserved J-encoded phenylalanine. The earlier analysis of approximately 590 of the donors excluded any sequence lacking an unambiguous match to a single V gene segment. In an earlier analysis of some 590 of the donors, V segments were called functional above 56.7% productive rearrangements and were called segregating when the between-donor standard deviation exceeded 5%. To diagnose cytomegalovirus status from the catalog of TCR beta chain sequences, a statistical classification framework was built. V and J gene assignment, in a later analysis, came from comparing TCR nucleotide sequences with IMGT/GENE-DB human TR gene sequences. Using the TCRdist pipeline, a later analysis assigned CDR3 sequences along with most-parsimonious VDJ recombination scenarios. In a later analysis, each TCR beta chain was defined by its CDR3 amino acid sequence together with its V-gene family, and reads lacking a unique V-gene family were excluded. In a later analysis, a few hundred highly shared, low-generation-probability nucleotide sequences were removed to address suspected cross-contamination and a sequencing artifact. A later analysis calculated a clonal expansion index for each public chain from normalized within-repertoire ranks of inferred template counts. In a later analysis, generation probabilities were computed with a VDJ recombination model fitted to out-of-frame rearrangements, and the resulting probabilities were checked against IGoR. A later analysis scored TCR-TCR, TCR-HLA and TCR-CMV co-occurrence with hypergeometric tests, applying a repertoire-size bias correction to TCR pairs. False discovery rates were estimated in a later analysis by permuting HLA or CMV assignments 20 times. In a later analysis, co-occurring TCRs were grouped using DBSCAN, with TCRdist sequence similarity added in when clustering inside HLA-allele-positive subsets. Co-occurrence clustering excluded repertoires with fewer than 30,000 or more than 120,000 public chains, plus five with anomalous nucleotide sharing. TCRdb re-hosts the immuneACCESS table, in-frame sequences only. Its copies lack some clones; in the studies checked, an unresolved V gene accounts for under half of them, and the cause for the rest is not known. V, J and clone size are those of that table, while D and trimming were read from the DNA. Present in this sample are some 130,000 clones, roughly 80% of which were seen just once. The ten most abundant clones make up over 1.5% of the sample.

Study-level results and caveats: A cluster of highly shared sequence variants was judged likely to represent a technical artifact of the sequencing pipeline. When HLA alleles, especially DR and DQ, strongly co-occurred, TCR associations were difficult to assign to individual alleles. At a false discovery rate of 0.05, a later analysis linked under 20,000 TCR beta sequences to specific HLA alleles. An association between a missense DCLRE1C variant and V-gene and J-gene trimming of TCR beta chains was found in a later genetic analysis and replicated in an independent cohort. In vitro tests confirmed that a few of the cytomegalovirus-associated TCR beta chains recognize cytomegalovirus antigens. Only TCR beta chains were sequenced in this cohort, and the absence of alpha or paired-chain data limited detectable features. The only immune exposure information available for the cohort was CMV serostatus. The authors suggested that the approach could potentially be generalized to other disease states and immunological phenotypes. Roughly 17 rarely observed V segments, including chromosome 9 orphons, were excluded from the earlier analysis of just under 600 of the donors because counts were too low. Because HLA typing was missing for some donors at each locus, association tests included only the typed subset. Several of the top co-occurrence clusters appeared to be linked to parvovirus B19, influenza, CMV and Epstein-Barr virus, according to a later analysis. According to a later genetic analysis, donors in an Asian-associated ancestry cluster had fewer N-insertions in productive TCRs than the approximately 650-donor mean. The study listed 164 TCR beta chains as associated with cytomegalovirus. An earlier analysis of approximately 500 of the donors showed that most TCR beta V segments appeared in productive rearrangements either about 90% or about 30% of the time, which broadly matched IMGT annotations. In a later analysis, HLA-associated TCR beta chains showed more clonal expansion and lower generation probabilities than non-associated chains that were equally common. A later analysis found that most CMV-associated TCR beta chains appeared HLA-restricted, with HLA associations seemingly driven largely by CMV exposure. Cytomegalovirus status was reported to be diagnosed by the classifier with high specificity and sensitivity in both the original and validation cohorts. A further reported finding was that TCR beta sequences accurately predicted the HLA-A and HLA-B alleles for most subjects in the first cohort. Linkage disequilibrium might explain the correlated functional status among segregating V segments, but an unknown experimental factor could not be excluded. Across donors, most TCR sequences were observed very rarely, whereas some public TCRs were present in many individuals. Presence/absence analyses assumed roughly uniform sequencing depth across donors, an assumption that may not hold. According to a later analysis, TCR association rates differed among HLA loci, with DRB1 alleles showing the most associated TCRs and HLA-C alleles showing the fewest.

For this clone: Its antigen remains unidentified. Per-nucleotide qualities are absent, and no much larger clonotype sits a single base away.

Material: PBMCs. This receptor was taken from a man between 35 and 55 years old in good health and CMV-seronegative.

The CDR3 region: CASRGGEGIIQYF. The DNA reads as follows: TGTGCCAGCAGAGGGGGGGAGGGAATCATTCAGTACTTC. The sequence joins TRBV27 to TRBJ2-4; the D gene is perhaps TRBD2, on 7 matching bases. CDR1 and CDR2, per the germline V gene (reference sequence), are MNHEY and SMNVEV. V was cut back by 6 bases and J by 9 bases, leaving a gap of 15 bases between them. The CDR3 has 13 amino acids, counting the end cysteine and phenylalanine. Left in the record is the CDR3 DNA by itself, 39 bases read in frame from the first base.